A single TCR beta chain is shown here with its context. Its antigen is not known. Researchers used genomic DNA as the template to profile TCR beta VDJ and CDR3. MiXCR was run by TCRdb on the reads, yielding one entry per CDR3 protein. The profile covers some 180,000 distinct CDR3 sequences, with around 45% appearing a single time and under 3.5% taken by the ten largest. This sample was included in a study of CD8+CD57+ T cells in acquired aplastic anemia. Study-wide background: Sorted CD4+ and CD8+ cell DNA averaged approximately 3 ug. Healthy donors had, on average, about 10.8 million reads for their CD4+ cells.

General study results and limits: Between patients and controls, CD8+ Simpson's diversity did not vary significantly. Comparison of patients with controls identified almost 30 shared CD8+ CDR3 sequences.

This CDR3 spans 14 amino acids. With 2 bases removed from V and 4 bases from J, the gap between germline ends came to 9 bases. Germline CDR1 is SGHVT and CDR2 is SQSDAQ. This TCR came from a human donor in good health. The rearrangement joins TRBV7-4 to TRBJ2-1; D is ambiguous. The specimen sequenced was sorted CD4+, CD8+, or CD8+CD57+ T cells (not recorded which) from PBMCs. CDR3 nucleotides: TGTGCCAGCAGCTTAATTCTAGAGTACAATGAGCAGTTCTTC. It is translated as CASSLILEYNEQFF.